The clone carrying this T cell receptor beta chain was found many times. The antigen is unknown. The CDR3 is made up of 14 amino acids. V gave up 3 bases and J gave up 1 base, with 9 bases separating them. Germline V gene lookup returns CDR1 SEHNR and CDR2 FQNEAQ (reference sequence). This sample was included in a study of CD8 T cells in ankylosing spondylitis. A quantitative 5'-RACE method, one with molecular barcodes, was used to make TCR beta libraries. TCRdb re-derived calls from the 5' RACE reads in MiXCR, one entry per CDR3 protein. Seen here are fewer than 200,000 distinct CDR3 sequences, just over 9.5% observed once, and the top ten hold around 16%. Whole-study findings and limits: Prior work had noted some motif variants in reactive arthritis blood and synovial fluid. From matched ankylosing spondylitis synovial fluid, disease-linked clones were reportedly recovered at significantly enriched levels.

This receptor was identified in a female donor with ankylosing spondylitis or in good health (not recorded which). This chain joins TRBV7-9 and TRBJ1-1; tentatively, D is TRBD1 (6 bases). Input material: blood, either unsorted or a sorted T cell fraction (not recorded which). The CDR3 here is CASSLRTANTEAFF. The DNA for the CDR3 is TGTGCCAGCAGCTTGAGGACAGCGAACACTGAAGCTTTCTTT.